This T cell receptor beta chain came from a study of blood T cell repertoires in COVID-19. Method: immunoSEQ multiplex PCR; TCRdb's copy keeps in-frame clones and lacks some. The sample holds some 140,000 clones, approximately 78% seen once. This clone was found a few times. The clonotype was recovered from a man aged 80 or over with acute or convalescent COVID-19. The specimen was peripheral blood.

The CDR3 nucleotides read TGTGCCACCAGCCCCCCCGGGTTTGGCACCGGGGAGCTGTTTTTT. Translating gives CATSPPGFGTGELFF. V and J are TRBV15 and TRBJ2-2, with D unclear. The V end was cut by 5 bases, the J end by 4 bases, with 14 bases between. CDR3 length equals 15 residues. Germline V lookup: CDR1 LNHNV, CDR2 YYDKDF (reference sequence).